This T cell receptor beta chain derives from a study of T cell responses to AZD1222 COVID-19 vaccine. Study-level points and caveats: Spike-specific TCR breadth and depth went up after people got two AZD1222 doses. None of the repertoires were sampled until the peak T cell response had passed. A reported finding is that nearly half of spike-specific TCRs target unmutated variant regions.

Repertoires were generated with immunoSEQ multiplex PCR, while TCRdb's copy carries only in-frame clones and drops some. The repertoire holds approximately 93,000 clones, approximately 89% seen once, with just over 5.5% in the top ten. V was pared by 1 base and J by 7 bases, with 19 bases between. CDR3 length equals 16 residues. CDR1 KGHSH and CDR2 LQKENI come from the germline V gene. A word on this clone: Its antigen remains unidentified.

Sample: peripheral blood, taken 28 days after the second AZD1222 dose. The V gene is TRBV18, the J gene TRBJ1-1; no definite D call. This TCR derives from an adult who received the AZD1222 COVID-19 vaccine. The CDR3 DNA reads as TGTGCCAGCTCACCACGAACCGCCGTGCTGGAGGTTGAAGCTTTCTTT. Residues: CASSPRTAVLEVEAFF.